These 27 T cell receptor beta chains came from one sample sequenced in a study of blood T cell repertoires in COVID-19. TCRdb's table, derived via immunoSEQ multiplex PCR, lists solely in-frame clones and lacks some. The data show roughly 260,000 clones, about nine tenths seen once. Sequenced: PBMCs or T cells enriched from blood (not recorded which). These receptors came from a woman aged 25 to 45 with acute COVID-19.

The chain joins TRBV19 to TRBJ1-5; no reliable D call. Per the germline V gene, CDR1 is LNHDA and CDR2 is SQIVND (reference sequence). Trimming took 3 bases from V and 6 from J, leaving 15 bases between them. This CDR3 has 15 amino acids. The CDR3 loop reads CASSISSRNSQPQHF. The DNA of the CDR3 is TGTGCCAGTAGTATTTCTTCCAGGAATAGTCAGCCCCAGCATTTT. Based on the CDR3 plus reference TRBV19 and TRBJ1-5, the full variable domain is DGGITQSPKYLFRKEGQNVTLSCEQNLNHDAMYWYRQDPGQGLRLIYYSQIVNDFQKGDIAEGYSVSREKKESFPLTVTSAQKNPTAFYLCASSISSRNSQPQHFGDGTRLSIL.

The genes are TRBV6-1 and TRBJ2-1; 9 nucleotides agree with TRBD2. After removal of 6 bases from V and 4 bases from J, the junction contained 10 bases not matched to a gene. Looked up from germline, CDR1 is MNHNS and CDR2 is SASEGT. This CDR3 has 16 amino acids. The CDR3 DNA sequence: TGTGCCAGCAGAGAAAGAGCGGGGGGAGGTTACAATGAGCAGTTCTTC. Encoded protein: CASRERAGGGYNEQFF.

This clone was recorded only once. V and J are TRBV2 and TRBJ1-2, with TRBD1 matching over 7 bases. The V segment lost 6 bases and the J segment 7 bases; nucleotides outside the gene matches: 5. Germline V CDR1 and CDR2: SNHLY, FYNNEI. This CDR3 spans 12 amino acids. CDR3 DNA: TGTGCCAGCAGGACAGGGTCGGGTGGCTACACCTTC. It specifies CASRTGSGGYTF.

The CDR3 region is CASSLDTYPTNEKLFF. The DNA of the CDR3 is TGTGCCAGCAGCCTCGACACGTACCCAACTAATGAAAAACTGTTTTTT. This chain links TRBV28 with TRBJ1-4, with D uncertain. The CDR3 sequence is 16 residues long. Trimming pared 6 bases from V and 0 bases from J, leaving 14 bases between. Germline CDR1 and CDR2: MDHEN and SYDVKM.

To note about this clone: The junction shows a germline mismatch at one end, possibly a read error. The chain uses TRBV7-7 and TRBJ2-2, with 8 bases fitting TRBD1. The germline V gene has CDR1 SSHAT and CDR2 FNYEAQ (reference sequence). The CDR3 contains 15 residues. The CDR3 DNA is TGTGCTAGCAGCCCGACAGGGGTAGGAACCGGGGAGCTGTTTTTT. Its protein is CASSPTGVGTGELFF.

For the CDR3, the DNA is TGCAGTGCCAAATTGAACACTGAAGCTTTCTTT. Its translation: CSAKLNTEAFF. V usage is TRBV20-1 and J usage is TRBJ1-1; D gene unclear. V was cut by 6 bases and J by 0 bases, with 5 bases left in between. The CDR3 runs to 11 residues. From germline, CDR1 is DFQATT and CDR2 SNEGSKA (reference sequence).

The rearrangement joins TRBV18 to TRBJ2-7; TRBD1 might be the D (6 bases). Between the trimmed V and J ends, which lost 2 bases and 2 bases, there was a span of 10 bases. The CDR3 is made up of 14 amino acids. From germline, CDR1 is KGHSH and CDR2 LQKENI. Here the CDR3 DNA reads TGTGCCAGCTCACCAAGTAGACAGGCCTACGAGCAGTACTTC. This codes for CASSPSRQAYEQYF.

For the CDR3, the DNA is TGTGCCAGCAATCCTCCCCCCTTGGATACGCAGTATTTT. Translation gives CASNPPPLDTQYF. The chain has TRBV6-6 and TRBJ2-3; D gene ambiguous. In germline, CDR1 is MNHNY, CDR2 SVGAGI (reference sequence). The CDR3 sequence is 13 residues long. V lost 7 bases to trimming and J lost 6 bases, with 14 bases between them.

CDR3 amino acids: CASGRQSTNEKLFF. The DNA of the CDR3 is TGTGCCAGCGGGAGGCAGTCAACTAATGAAAAACTGTTTTTT. The rearrangement uses TRBV7-8 and TRBJ1-4; D ambiguous. Germline lookup yields CDR1 SGHVS and CDR2 FQNEAQ. This CDR3 has 14 amino acids. Trimming took 8 bases from V and 0 from J, leaving 10 bases between them.

This clone was found a few times. The chain recombines TRBV28 with TRBJ1-5; D gene ambiguous. This CDR3 spans 12 amino acids. Trimming stripped 6 bases from V and 7 bases from J, with 10 bases between. Germline loops: CDR1 MDHEN, CDR2 SYDVKM. The CDR3 DNA is TGTGCCAGCAGAGGCCTCGGGCAGCCCCAGCATTTT. Its protein product is CASRGLGQPQHF.

The rearrangement uses TRBV19 and TRBJ1-4; TRBD1 aligns across 9 bases. Germline trimming cut 4 bases from V and 3 bases from J; bases unmatched to any gene: 3. The CDR3 runs to 15 residues. In germline, CDR1 is LNHDA, CDR2 SQIVND (reference sequence). CDR3 protein: CASSRGQGANEKLFF. The CDR3 bases are TGTGCCAGTAGTAGGGGACAGGGTGCTAATGAAAAACTGTTTTTT.

CDR3 DNA sequence: TGTGCCAGTAGTATAGCCGGGGGACTAGCGGGTTACCGGCAGTTCTTC. Protein: CASSIAGGLAGYRQFF. The chain recombines TRBV19 with TRBJ2-1, with 12 bases that match TRBD2. Germline CDR1 and CDR2: LNHDA and SQIVND (reference sequence). The length of the CDR3 is 16 residues. V dropped 1 base and J dropped 12; count of bases not matched to a gene: 10.

The genes are TRBV6-6 and TRBJ2-2, with D unresolved. V lost 9 bases, J lost 6 bases, and 8 bases lay in between. The CDR3 covers 11 residues. Germline V gene data show CDR1 as MNHNY and CDR2 as SVGAGI (reference sequence). The CDR3 coding sequence is TGTGCCAGTCAGATACCCGGGGAGCTGTTTTTT. As protein: CASQIPGELFF.

The chain links TRBV27 to TRBJ1-3, with TRBD1 matching over 8 bases. Germline CDR1 and CDR2: MNHEY and SMNVEV (reference sequence). The trim removed 6 bases at V and 1 base at J, leaving 8 bases unmatched. The CDR3 spans 16 residues. This chain's CDR3 is CASRRQGSLSGNTIYF. CDR3 in DNA: TGTGCCAGCAGAAGACAGGGGAGTTTATCTGGAAACACCATATATTTT.

This clone was picked up a small number of times. V is TRBV2 and J is TRBJ1-2, with D maybe TRBD1 (5 bases). The germline V gene has CDR1 SNHLY and CDR2 FYNNEI. The V end was cut by 6 bases, the J end by 8 bases, with 22 bases between. CDR3 length equals 15 residues. In DNA, the CDR3 is TGTGCCAGCAGGATCTTTGGACCGGGGGAGGGCGGCTACACCTTC. Amino acids: CASRIFGPGEGGYTF.

This sequence joins TRBV6-5 and TRBJ2-6; D might be TRBD2 (5 bases). V was cut by 7 bases and J by 2 bases, with 9 bases left in between. This CDR3 region has 14 residues. Germline loops: CDR1 MNHEY, CDR2 SVGAGI. The CDR3 region is CASILGAGANVLTF. DNA for the CDR3: TGTGCCAGCATACTCGGGGCTGGGGCCAACGTCCTGACTTTC.

The chain combines TRBV27 with TRBJ1-1, with D perhaps matching TRBD1 (5 bases). V gave up 3 bases and J gave up 4 bases, with 24 bases separating them. CDR3 size: 18 residues. Germline V CDR1 and CDR2: MNHEY, SMNVEV (reference sequence). The CDR3 DNA is TGTGCCAGCAGTTTGGCACAGGTGGGGGGATTCCGGGGCACTGAAGCTTTCTTT. This codes for CASSLAQVGGFRGTEAFF.

The rearrangement joins TRBV9 to TRBJ2-1; TRBD2 might be the D (6 bases). The CDR3 is 13 residues long. Trimming took 4 bases from V and 5 from J, leaving 10 bases between them. Germline V gives CDR1 SGDLS, CDR2 YYNGEE. The CDR3 here is CASSRDWNNEQFF. The CDR3 DNA is TGTGCCAGCAGCCGGGACTGGAACAATGAGCAGTTCTTC.

V is TRBV7-3 and J is TRBJ2-5; tentative D call: TRBD1 (5 bases). The CDR3 has 14 amino acids. V shed 2 bases and J shed 5 bases, with 12 bases lying between them. Germline V gene data show CDR1 as SGHTA and CDR2 as FQGTGA. The chain's CDR3 is CASSLGAGRETQYF. DNA for the CDR3: TGTGCCAGCAGCTTAGGGGCAGGAAGGGAGACCCAGTACTTC.

The chain is built from TRBV7-2 and TRBJ2-1, with TRBD1 matching over 9 bases. CDR1 is SGHTA and CDR2 is FQGNSA in the germline V gene. The V gene end was trimmed by 5 bases and the J gene end by 4 bases; junction bases not matched to a gene: 6. This CDR3 contains 15 residues. The CDR3: CASSPRDRDYNEQFF. CDR3 nucleotides: TGTGCCAGCAGCCCCCGGGACAGGGATTACAATGAGCAGTTCTTC.

Written as DNA, the CDR3 is TGCAGCGGACGACAGGGGAACACTGAAGCTTTCTTT. Protein sequence: CSGRQGNTEAFF. The chain recombines TRBV29-1 with TRBJ1-1; 7 nucleotides match TRBD1. The CDR3 has 12 amino acids. In germline, CDR1 is SQVTM, CDR2 ANQGSEA. The junction had 3 bases not matched to a gene; V was cut back by 7 bases and J by 1 base.

This chain joins TRBV7-9 and TRBJ2-6, with no clear D. V lost 10 bases to trimming and J lost 1 base, with 14 bases between them. The CDR3 consists of 15 residues. Germline values: CDR1 SEHNR, CDR2 FQNEAQ (reference sequence). Written as DNA, the CDR3 is TGTGCCACCCCGAGGAAATCTTCTGGGGCCAACGTCCTGACTTTC. Translation: CATPRKSSGANVLTF. Supplemented by reference TRBV7-9 and TRBJ2-6, the full variable domain reads DTGVSQNPRHKITKRGQNVTFRCDPISEHNRLYWYRQTLGQGPEFLTYFQNEAQLEKSRLLSDRFSAERPKGSFSTLEIQRTEQGDSAMYLCATPRKSSGANVLTFGAGSRLTVL.

This chain links TRBV3-1 (or the pseudogene TRBV3-2) with TRBJ1-2; TRBD1 matches 8 bases. CDR3 length: 16 amino acids. Germline-derived CDR1 and CDR2 are LGHDT and YNNKEL (reference sequence). V lost 2 bases to trimming and J lost 6 bases; unmatched junction nucleotides: 11. The CDR3: CASSQRLYSTGDGYTF. The CDR3 DNA sequence: TGTGCCAGCAGCCAACGCCTTTATTCGACAGGGGATGGCTACACCTTC.

This clone was seen only once. The V and J genes are TRBV5-5 and TRBJ2-3; D unclear. This CDR3 spans 17 amino acids. Germline CDR1 SGHKS, CDR2 YYEKEE (reference sequence). The V end was cut by 2 bases, the J end by 4 bases, with 20 bases between. The CDR3 protein is CASSFMPSRSEPDTQYF. CDR3 bases: TGTGCCAGCAGCTTCATGCCTTCCCGCTCCGAGCCAGATACGCAGTATTTT.

The chain is built from TRBV18 and TRBJ1-3, with 8 nucleotides matching TRBD1. Germline V gene data show CDR1 as KGHSH and CDR2 as LQKENI. V lost 3 bases, J lost 3 bases, and 13 bases stayed unmatched. This CDR3 has 18 amino acids. The CDR3 coding sequence is TGTGCCAGCTCACCGGACAGGGAAGTCATGGTGGTTGGAAACACCATATATTTT. Its protein is CASSPDREVMVVGNTIYF.

The chain couples TRBV7-9 to TRBJ2-3; 8 positions match TRBD2. This CDR3 contains 14 residues. V shed 8 bases, J shed 2 bases, and the junction held 6 bases outside the gene matches. CDR1 is SEHNR and CDR2 is FQNEAQ in the germline V gene (reference sequence). This CDR3 reads CASGAGANTDTQYF. CDR3 in DNA: TGTGCCAGCGGAGCGGGGGCCAACACAGATACGCAGTATTTT.

The rearrangement links TRBV13 to TRBJ2-7; D remains ambiguous. The CDR3 totals 11 residues. V was cut by 3 bases and J by 5 bases, with 5 bases left in between. Germline loops: CDR1 PRHDT, CDR2 FYEKMQ (reference sequence). The CDR3: CASSLSHEQYF. In DNA form, the CDR3 reads TGTGCCAGCAGCTTGAGCCACGAGCAGTACTTC.